The 22 T cell receptor beta chains below all came from one sample that was sequenced in a study of blood T cell repertoires in COVID-19. The table came from immunoSEQ multiplex PCR; TCRdb's copy has only in-frame clones and leaves some out. The sample carries roughly 220,000 clones, about four fifths recorded once. Sequenced sample: PBMCs or T cells enriched from blood (not recorded which). Receptor source: a woman in her 40s with acute COVID-19.

This clone turned up a few times. The chain uses TRBV28 and TRBJ2-7; D may be TRBD2 (6 bases). V lost 3 bases and J lost 2, with 14 bases in between. Per the germline V gene, CDR1 is MDHEN and CDR2 is SYDVKM. The CDR3 spans 15 residues. CDR3 loop: CASSLSGGGTYEQYF. In DNA, the CDR3 is TGTGCCAGCAGTTTGTCTGGCGGAGGGACCTACGAGCAGTACTTC.

This chain joins TRBV2 and TRBJ1-5; TRBD1 agrees at 9 bases. Germline values: CDR1 SNHLY, CDR2 FYNNEI. V gave up 5 bases and J gave up 3 bases; unmatched junction bases: 5. The CDR3 is made up of 15 amino acids. The DNA for the CDR3 is TGTGCCAGCAGTCCCGGGACAGGGACCAATCAGCCCCAGCATTTT. This codes for CASSPGTGTNQPQHF.

The gene calls are TRBV4-1 and TRBJ2-7, with D possibly TRBD2 on 5 matching bases. Germline CDR1 MGHRA, CDR2 YSYEKL. V was cut by 3 bases and J by 7 bases, with 13 bases left in between. The CDR3 contains 13 residues. CDR3 nucleotide sequence: TGCGCCAGCAGCCATCTCCTCTCGGGGGAGCAGTACTTC. This codes for CASSHLLSGEQYF.

The chain joins TRBV10-1 to TRBJ2-3, with 10 bases that match TRBD2. From germline, CDR1 is WNHNN and CDR2 SYGVQD (reference sequence). This CDR3 has 17 residues. V lost 2 bases to trimming and J lost 6 bases; unmatched junction nucleotides: 11. The CDR3 DNA sequence: TGCGCCAGCAGTGAGGGCCTCTCTAGCGGGAGATGGGATACGCAGTATTTT. The encoded protein is CASSEGLSSGRWDTQYF.

The V and J genes are TRBV7-9 and TRBJ1-2; D is ambiguous. Trimming cost V 3 bases and J 4 bases, with 12 bases left between them. Per germline, CDR1 SEHNR and CDR2 FQNEAQ (reference sequence). The CDR3 is 14 residues long. Written as DNA, the CDR3 is TGTGCCAGCAGCTTTTGGGCCATCTCCTATGGCTACACCTTC. It is translated as CASSFWAISYGYTF.

The chain employs TRBV3-1 (or the pseudogene TRBV3-2) and TRBJ1-4; D remains unclear. The CDR3 spans 18 residues. V was pared by 0 bases and J by 5 bases, with 19 bases between. CDR1 and CDR2 from the germline V gene are LGHDT and YNNKEL (reference sequence). This CDR3 is CASSQDSGGSHGNEKLFF. In nucleotides, the CDR3 is TGTGCCAGCAGCCAAGATTCGGGTGGGTCCCACGGGAATGAAAAACTGTTTTTT.

The chain's CDR3 is CASSRASGRATSGANVLTF. CDR3 coding DNA: TGTGCCAGTAGTCGGGCTAGCGGGAGGGCCACCTCTGGGGCCAACGTCCTGACTTTC. The rearrangement links TRBV19 to TRBJ2-6, with 12 bases identical to TRBD2. This CDR3 is built from 19 residues. J was trimmed by 0 bases and V by 5 bases; bases with no gene match: 8. Germline assignment: CDR1 LNHDA and CDR2 SQIVND (reference sequence).

This chain uses TRBV18 with TRBJ1-6; 9 bases are a match to TRBD1. The CDR3 runs 14 residues. With V trimmed by 3 bases and J by 17 bases, 11 bases remained unmatched. CDR1 is KGHSH and CDR2 is LQKENI in the germline V gene. The CDR3 loop is CASSPGDRASPFHF. In nucleotides, the CDR3 is TGTGCCAGCTCACCGGGGGACAGGGCATCACCGTTCCACTTT.

This clone has just one count. The J gene is TRBJ2-7, the V gene TRBV7-8; the match to TRBD2 covers 12 bases. V trimming: 5 bases; J trimming: 4 bases; junction bases outside the gene matches: 9. The length of the CDR3 is 16 residues. Germline CDR1 SGHVS, CDR2 FQNEAQ. CDR3 sequence: CASSRLAGEPQYEQYF. The CDR3, as DNA: TGTGCCAGCAGCCGACTAGCGGGGGAGCCCCAATACGAGCAGTACTTC.

This clone was detected once. The chain recombines TRBV19 with TRBJ2-7; TRBD1 agrees at 8 bases. The CDR3 length is 15 residues. V lost 2 bases and J lost 4; bases outside the gene matches: 7. Germline V gene sequence: CDR1 LNHDA, CDR2 SQIVND (reference sequence). The CDR3 nucleotides read TGTGCCAGTAGTATAAACACAGGGGGTTTTTACGAGCAGTACTTC. Its protein is CASSINTGGFYEQYF.

The chain joins TRBV6-5 to TRBJ2-5; 11 nucleotides line up with TRBD2. The V gene end was trimmed by 1 base and the J gene end by 4 bases; junction bases not matched to a gene: 5. This CDR3 comprises 16 residues. Germline V gene sequence: CDR1 MNHEY, CDR2 SVGAGI. Written as DNA, the CDR3 is TGTGCCAGCAGTTACTTGGGACTAGCGGCTCGAGAGACCCAGTACTTC. This encodes CASSYLGLAARETQYF.

This clone has a handful of counts. The genes are TRBV7-8 and TRBJ1-2; D call uncertain. Germline values: CDR1 SGHVS, CDR2 FQNEAQ. Trimming left V 0 bases short and J 2 bases short, with 10 bases between. The CDR3 runs 15 residues. As DNA, the CDR3 is TGTGCCAGCAGCTTAGCGGGGTCGGGGAACTATGGCTACACCTTC. Protein sequence: CASSLAGSGNYGYTF.

The chain employs TRBV10-1 and TRBJ2-2; no definite D call. The CDR3 sequence is 16 residues long. Trimming pared 0 bases from V and 4 bases from J, leaving 12 bases between. The germline V gene has CDR1 WNHNN and CDR2 SYGVQD (reference sequence). CDR3 amino acids: CASSESRQSGTGELFF. The DNA of the CDR3 is TGCGCCAGCAGTGAGTCGCGGCAGTCCGGCACCGGGGAGCTGTTTTTT.

The chain employs TRBV20-1 and TRBJ1-2; D uncertain. Germline CDR1 and CDR2: DFQATT and SNEGSKA (reference sequence). The CDR3 is 11 residues long. The V and J ends lost 4 bases and 4 bases respectively, with 7 bases between them. CDR3 amino acids: CSATGVYGYTF. The CDR3 region has the DNA TGCAGTGCTACCGGAGTCTATGGCTACACCTTC.

V gene TRBV9 combines with J gene TRBJ2-7; D ambiguous. V was shortened by 3 bases and J by 4 bases, with 11 bases between the two germline ends. This CDR3 has 13 amino acids. Germline assignment: CDR1 SGDLS and CDR2 YYNGEE. The CDR3: CASSGWVGYEQYF. The CDR3 DNA reads as TGTGCCAGCAGCGGGTGGGTCGGGTACGAGCAGTACTTC.

The J gene is TRBJ1-1, the V gene TRBV14; D remains ambiguous. This CDR3 contains 15 residues. Trimming pared 3 bases from V and 3 bases from J, leaving 14 bases between. Germline-derived CDR1 and CDR2 are SGHDN and FVKESK. In DNA, the CDR3 is TGTGCCAGCAGCCATTCTCCTCGCCGGGACACTGAAGCTTTCTTT. Its protein product is CASSHSPRRDTEAFF.

The chain carries TRBV6-4 and TRBJ1-5; no reliable D call. Germline V lookup: CDR1 MRHNA, CDR2 SNTAGT. The CDR3 has 12 amino acids. V lost 7 bases, J lost 5 bases, and 9 bases lay in between. The CDR3 DNA is TGTGCCAGCAATCCCGTCCATCAGCCCCAGCATTTT. Amino acid sequence: CASNPVHQPQHF.

The chain employs TRBV6-1 and TRBJ1-4, with 8 bases that match TRBD1. From germline, CDR1 is MNHNS and CDR2 SASEGT. The CDR3 consists of 14 residues. V lost 2 bases and J lost 7; bases outside the gene matches: 3. CDR3 nucleotides: TGTGCCAGCAGTGAAAGAACAGGGGGTGAAAAACTGTTTTTT. It specifies CASSERTGGEKLFF.

The chain combines TRBV14 with TRBJ2-1, with D unresolved. V was cut by 4 bases and J by 5 bases, with 12 bases left in between. This CDR3 region has 14 residues. Germline values: CDR1 SGHDN, CDR2 FVKESK. The CDR3 DNA follows: TGTGCCAGCAGCCGGCAAAGTTACGACAATGAGCAGTTCTTC. Translated, it gives CASSRQSYDNEQFF.

This chain joins TRBV5-1 and TRBJ1-1; 12 positions match TRBD1. V lost 4 bases to trimming and J lost 8 bases; unmatched junction nucleotides: 9. Germline V CDR1 and CDR2: SGHRS, YFSETQ. The length of the CDR3 is 15 residues. The CDR3 DNA follows: TGCGCCAGCAGCGCGGGGGGGACAGGGGGCGAGGAAGCTTTCTTT. The encoded protein is CASSAGGTGGEEAFF.

The chain recombines TRBV30 with TRBJ2-1, with TRBD2 matching over 11 bases. This CDR3 region has 16 residues. Germline V gene sequence: CDR1 GTSNPN, CDR2 SVGIG (reference sequence). With 3 bases clipped from V and 3 bases from J, the junction kept 7 bases outside the gene matches. The CDR3 DNA reads as TGTGCCTGGAGGGCTCTCGGGACTAGCGGCTACAATGAGCAGTTCTTC. Translation: CAWRALGTSGYNEQFF. The variable domain in full, with the rest retrieved from reference TRBV30 and TRBJ2-1, is SQTIHQWPATLVQPVGSPLSLECTVEGTSNPNLYWYRQAAGRGLQLLFYSVGIGQISSEVPQNLSASRPQDRQFILSSKKLLLSDSGFYLCAWRALGTSGYNEQFFGPGTRLTVL.

V is TRBV2 and J is TRBJ2-1, with D possibly being TRBD1 (6 bases). V lost 10 bases and J 5 bases, leaving 15 bases between the germline ends. Germline values: CDR1 SNHLY, CDR2 FYNNEI. This CDR3 region has 13 residues. The CDR3 DNA reads as TGTGCCACCGTGGGACAAGGAGACAATGAGCAGTTCTTC. Translating gives CATVGQGDNEQFF.